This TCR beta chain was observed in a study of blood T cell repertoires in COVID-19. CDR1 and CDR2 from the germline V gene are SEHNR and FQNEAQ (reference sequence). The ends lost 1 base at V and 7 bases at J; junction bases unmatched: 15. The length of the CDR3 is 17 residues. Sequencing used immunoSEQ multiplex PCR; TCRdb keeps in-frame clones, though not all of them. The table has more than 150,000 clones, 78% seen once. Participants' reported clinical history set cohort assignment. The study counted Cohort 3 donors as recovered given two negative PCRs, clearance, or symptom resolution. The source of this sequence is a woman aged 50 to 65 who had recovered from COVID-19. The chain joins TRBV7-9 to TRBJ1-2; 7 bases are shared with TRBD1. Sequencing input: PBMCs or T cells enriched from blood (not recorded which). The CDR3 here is CASSLEVRGGRSGGYTF. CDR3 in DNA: TGTGCCAGCAGCTTAGAGGTCAGAGGGGGCCGGTCCGGTGGCTACACCTTC.